A selection of T cell receptor beta chains follows, all from one sample in a study of naive and memory T cell subsets. TCRdb analysed the UMI-ligation and nested PCR reads with MiXCR anew, one entry per CDR3 protein. The data show 80,000 to 95,000 distinct CDR3 sequences, about 8.2% seen once. The sample comprised naive CD8+ T cells from blood. These receptor sequences come from a human donor in good health. Each CDR3 is given with its conserved first and last residue. A D gene is named only where the DNA matches it firmly. Size values are once, few and many counts, or a class for expanded clones, and some rows have none.

>13|-|-|TRBJ1-2|TRBV29-1
CSVVLPGVYGYTF
TGCAGCGTTGTTTTGCCGGGGGTGTATGGCTACACCTTC
>14|few|TRBD2|TRBJ2-5|TRBV12-3/TRBV12-4
CASSRKTSGETQYF
TGTGCCAGCAGCCGCAAGACTAGCGGGGAGACCCAGTACTTC
>14|many|TRBD1|TRBJ1-5|TRBV4-1
CASSHTGGSQPQHF
TGCGCCAGCAGCCACACAGGGGGCAGTCAGCCCCAGCATTTT
>16|-|-|TRBJ2-7|TRBV3-1
CASSFITGLSSYEQYF
TGTGCCAGCAGCTTCATAACAGGGTTATCCTCCTACGAGCAGTACTTC
>13|few|-|TRBJ2-1|TRBV28
CASSLSRYNEQFF
TGTGCCAGCAGTTTATCCAGGTACAATGAGCAGTTCTTC
>11|-|-|TRBJ2-3|TRBV2
CACRGPDTQYF
TGTGCCTGCCGGGGTCCAGATACGCAGTATTTT
>16|-|TRBD2|TRBJ2-1|TRBV6-1
CASSEARLAGGHEQFF
TGTGCCAGCAGTGAAGCGCGTCTAGCGGGAGGCCATGAGCAGTTCTTC
>14|many|TRBD1|TRBJ1-2|TRBV7-9
CASSSRRDSYGYTF
TGTGCCAGCAGCTCTCGCCGGGACAGCTATGGCTACACCTTC
>15|many|-|TRBJ2-7|TRBV11-1
CASSFEADPTYEQYF
TGTGCCAGCAGCTTCGAAGCGGACCCGACTTACGAGCAGTACTTC
>14|few|-|TRBJ2-5|TRBV7-9
CASSSNSGRETQYF
TGTGCCAGCAGCTCCAACAGCGGTCGAGAGACCCAGTACTTC
>15|-|-|TRBJ2-1|TRBV2
CASSVPGAFAGEQFF
TGTGCCAGCAGTGTACCGGGCGCTTTTGCGGGTGAGCAGTTCTTC
>16|many|TRBD2|TRBJ2-7|TRBV7-9
CASSLALAGGTYEQYF
TGTGCCAGCAGCTTAGCGCTCGCGGGAGGTACCTACGAGCAGTACTTC
>13|few|-|TRBJ2-7|TRBV5-1
CASSSGPAYEQYF
TGCGCCAGCAGCTCAGGACCAGCCTACGAGCAGTACTTC
>14|few|-|TRBJ2-2|TRBV7-9
CASSLGAATGELFF
TGTGCCAGCAGCTTAGGTGCAGCCACCGGGGAGCTGTTTTTT
>13|-|TRBD1|TRBJ2-1|TRBV6-5
CATGTVRGPPEFF
TGTGCCACTGGGACAGTAAGGGGGCCCCCCGAGTTCTTC
>14|many|-|TRBJ2-3|TRBV4-1
CASSQTSLPDTQYF
TGCGCCAGCAGCCAAACAAGTCTCCCAGATACGCAGTATTTT
>14|-|-|TRBJ2-7|TRBV5-4
CASSLDESSYEQYF
TGTGCCAGCAGCTTGGATGAAAGCTCCTACGAGCAGTACTTC